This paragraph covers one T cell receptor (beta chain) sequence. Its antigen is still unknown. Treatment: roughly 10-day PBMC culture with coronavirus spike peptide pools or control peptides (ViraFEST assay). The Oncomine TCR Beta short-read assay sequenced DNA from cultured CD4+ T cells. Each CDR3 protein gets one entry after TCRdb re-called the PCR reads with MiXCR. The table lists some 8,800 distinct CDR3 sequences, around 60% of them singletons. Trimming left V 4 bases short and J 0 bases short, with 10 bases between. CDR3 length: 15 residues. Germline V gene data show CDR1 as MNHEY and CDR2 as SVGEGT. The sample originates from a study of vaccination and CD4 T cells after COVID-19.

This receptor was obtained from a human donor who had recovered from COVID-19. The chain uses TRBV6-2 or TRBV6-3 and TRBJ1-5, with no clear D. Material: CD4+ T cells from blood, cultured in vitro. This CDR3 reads CASSSLRASNQPQHF. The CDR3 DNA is TGTGCCAGCAGTTCGTTGAGGGCTAGCAATCAGCCCCAGCATTTT.